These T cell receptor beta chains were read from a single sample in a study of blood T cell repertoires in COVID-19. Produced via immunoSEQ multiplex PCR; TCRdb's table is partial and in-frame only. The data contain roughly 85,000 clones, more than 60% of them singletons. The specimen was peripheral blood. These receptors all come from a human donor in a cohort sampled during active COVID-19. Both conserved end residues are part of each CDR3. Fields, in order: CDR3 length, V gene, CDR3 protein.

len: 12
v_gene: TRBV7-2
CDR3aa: CASSSGGNEAFF

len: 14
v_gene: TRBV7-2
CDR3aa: CASSLTGSGETQYF

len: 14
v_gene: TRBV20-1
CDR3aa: CSASAQGDVYEQYF

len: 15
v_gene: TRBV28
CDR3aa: CASSNPGQGLYEQYF

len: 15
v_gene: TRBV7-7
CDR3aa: CASSPLGGAVETQYF

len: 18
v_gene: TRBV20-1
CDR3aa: CSASCFSGGQTDTDTQYF

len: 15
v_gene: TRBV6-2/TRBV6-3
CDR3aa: CASSSRTGLVEKLFF

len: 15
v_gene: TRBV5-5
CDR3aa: CASSQSGAGANVLTF

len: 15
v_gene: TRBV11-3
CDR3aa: CASSLGLSGRETQYF

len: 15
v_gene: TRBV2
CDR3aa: CASSWTSGYTDTQYF

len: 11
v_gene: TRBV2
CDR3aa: CASIAGGEQYF

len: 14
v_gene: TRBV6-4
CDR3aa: CASSDDGVQSPLHF

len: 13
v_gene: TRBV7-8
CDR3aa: CASSRGGTDGYTF

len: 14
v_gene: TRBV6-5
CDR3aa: CASSDRGRPYGYTF

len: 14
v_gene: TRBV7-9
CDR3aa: CASSGAVDGTEAFF

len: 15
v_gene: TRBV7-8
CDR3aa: CASSYQQGAWETQYF

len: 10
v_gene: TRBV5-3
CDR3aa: CARFPRSQHF

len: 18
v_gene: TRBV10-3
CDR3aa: CAISESRGLWLSNEKLFF

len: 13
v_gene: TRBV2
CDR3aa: CASSGTASPEQYF